One sample yielded the 8 T cell receptor beta chains listed below, sequenced in a study of T cells in women clearing cervical HPV infection. The table came from immunoSEQ multiplex PCR; TCRdb's copy has only in-frame clones and leaves some out. The sample holds 45,000 to 50,000 clones. The specimen sequenced was blood buffy coat. The source is a woman aged 18 to 75 with a cervical HPV16 infection that either progressed to CIN3+ or cleared (not recorded which).

Of note for this clone: The read ends 3 residues shy of where the CDR3 ends; the end is completed using the germline J gene. The J gene is TRBJ2-2, the V gene TRBV3-1 (or the pseudogene TRBV3-2), with D maybe TRBD1 (5 bases). This CDR3 has 16 residues. Germline V lookup: CDR1 LGHDT, CDR2 YNNKEL (reference sequence). The sequenced part of the CDR3 DNA is TGTGCCAGCAGCCAAGAAGCCGGGCTCCAGACAGAAAAG. Translating it yields CASSQEAGLQTEK. The CDR3 in its entirety is CASSQEAGLQTEKLFF.

CDR3 bases read: TGTGCCAGCACCCCCGCGCGGGGGAACTATGGC. Protein sequence: CASTPARGNYG. The full CDR3 protein reads CASTPARGNYGYTF. The chain combines TRBV2 with TRBJ1-2; TRBD1 is a possible D gene (5 bases). The CDR3 extends 3 residues past the end of the read, so its final part is completed from the germline J gene. This CDR3 comprises 14 residues. V was cut by 7 bases and J by 2 bases, with 14 bases left in between. Germline V lookup: CDR1 SNHLY, CDR2 FYNNEI.

Note on this clone: The CDR3 end lies 3 residues beyond the end of the read and is filled in from the germline J gene. The chain joins TRBV7-9 to TRBJ2-5; tentatively, D is TRBD1 (5 bases). This CDR3 has 14 residues. V shed 2 bases and J shed 2 bases, with 9 bases lying between them. The V gene's germline CDR1 is SEHNR and CDR2 FQNEAQ (reference sequence). This CDR3 reads CASSLSQAQETQYF. The CDR3 DNA, read in part, is TGTGCCAGCAGCTTATCACAGGCTCAAGAGACC.

As regards this clone: The read ends 3 residues early relative to the CDR3; the germline J gene fills the gap. V gene TRBV2 combines with J gene TRBJ1-6; TRBD1 agrees at 7 bases. Germline V gives CDR1 SNHLY, CDR2 FYNNEI. CDR3 length equals 14 residues. J was trimmed by 5 bases and V by 5 bases; bases with no gene match: 3. CDR3 sequence reads: CASSLGQDNSPLHF. Incomplete CDR3 DNA: TGTGCCAGCAGTCTTGGACAGGATAATTCACCC.

With regard to this clone: The read is 3 residues too short to cover the CDR3 end, so that end is filled in from the germline J gene. This chain connects TRBV5-6 to TRBJ2-7; 10 bases match TRBD2. With V trimmed by 3 bases and J by 3 bases, 3 bases remained unmatched. The germline V gene encodes CDR1 SGHDT and CDR2 YYEEEE. This CDR3 spans 14 amino acids. The chain's CDR3 is CASSSGLADYEQYF. The sequenced part of the CDR3 DNA is TGTGCCAGCAGCTCTGGACTAGCGGACTACGAG.

A note on this clone: The read terminates 3 residues before the CDR3 end, so the remaining end is supplied by the germline J gene. The J gene is TRBJ1-2, the V gene TRBV7-9; 9 bases map to TRBD1. V lost 10 bases to trimming and J lost 5 bases; unmatched junction nucleotides: 11. CDR3 length: 14 residues. CDR1 is SEHNR and CDR2 is FQNEAQ in the germline V gene (reference sequence). The CDR3 sequence is CAIARQGVEYGYTF. CDR3 DNA, as far as it was read: TGTGCCATCGCGAGACAGGGGGTTGAGTATGGC.

As regards this clone: The read finishes 3 residues shy of the CDR3 end, and the germline J gene is used to complete it. This rearrangement joins TRBV6-2 or TRBV6-3 to TRBJ2-2; D is possibly TRBD1 (6 bases). Germline-derived CDR1 and CDR2 are MNHEY and SVGEGT. V was cut by 7 bases and J by 7 bases, with 19 bases left in between. The CDR3 runs to 15 residues. The CDR3 here is CASTSRTGQGGELFF. Partial CDR3 DNA: TGTGCCAGCACCTCCCGCACAGGGCAGGGCGGGGAG.

Worth noting for this clone: Read data end 3 residues before the CDR3 end; the end is taken from the germline J gene. The chain uses TRBV6-2 or TRBV6-3 and TRBJ1-2; D uncertain. The V gene's germline CDR1 is MNHEY and CDR2 SVGEGT. The CDR3 consists of 14 residues. The V gene lost 7 bases and the J gene lost 4 bases, with 16 bases spanning the gap. The CDR3 loop reads CASIGAARSYGYTF. CDR3 DNA (partial): TGTGCCAGCATTGGTGCGGCGAGGTCCTATGGC.